Listed below are T cell receptor beta chains from one sample, sequenced in a study of vaccination and CD4 T cells after COVID-19. TCRdb recomputed calls from the PCR reads with MiXCR, one row per CDR3 protein. The sample includes 20,000 to 25,000 distinct CDR3 sequences, almost 50% of them seen just once. Antigens of these TCRs are unknown. The specimen was CD4+ T cells from blood, cultured in vitro. These receptors were taken from a human donor who had recovered from COVID-19. Each CDR3 is given without its conserved first and last residue.

v_gene: TRBV12-3/TRBV12-4; j_gene: TRBJ2-7; CDR3aa: ASTSSGSYEQY
v_gene: TRBV6-2/TRBV6-3; j_gene: TRBJ2-1; CDR3aa: ASSPHLAGGMEEQF
v_gene: TRBV30; j_gene: TRBJ1-1; CDR3aa: AWRRGPGTEAF
v_gene: TRBV7-2; j_gene: TRBJ2-3; CDR3aa: ASSYRASGSRYTQY
v_gene: TRBV28; j_gene: TRBJ1-1; CDR3aa: ASTGLNTEAF
v_gene: TRBV5-1; j_gene: TRBJ2-5; CDR3aa: ASSLGGGETQY
v_gene: TRBV11-1; j_gene: TRBJ2-1; CDR3aa: ASSLDTGSYNEQF
v_gene: TRBV20-1; j_gene: TRBJ2-2; CDR3aa: SAISGLGGELF
v_gene: TRBV6-1; j_gene: TRBJ1-6; CDR3aa: ASTTNFNSPFH
v_gene: TRBV19; j_gene: TRBJ1-1; CDR3aa: ASSIYGDRHTEAF
v_gene: TRBV30; j_gene: TRBJ1-2; CDR3aa: AWSFLDMRGYT
v_gene: TRBV20-1; j_gene: TRBJ2-1; CDR3aa: SARDPLLEEQF
v_gene: TRBV7-9; j_gene: TRBJ2-1; CDR3aa: ASSSGLDYNEQF
v_gene: TRBV20-1; j_gene: TRBJ1-6; CDR3aa: SARDWGAPNSPLH
v_gene: TRBV20-1; j_gene: TRBJ2-7; CDR3aa: SARSSGTSGIQLYEQY
v_gene: TRBV5-8; j_gene: TRBJ1-1; CDR3aa: ASSYGRLNTEAF
v_gene: TRBV10-2; j_gene: TRBJ2-4; CDR3aa: ASRTGGENIQY
v_gene: TRBV6-2/TRBV6-3; j_gene: TRBJ2-7; CDR3aa: ASSYIGLAGAEQY
v_gene: TRBV20-1; j_gene: TRBJ2-7; CDR3aa: SARVVGSSYEQY
v_gene: TRBV20-1; j_gene: TRBJ1-2; CDR3aa: SARDPRQGRPKT
v_gene: TRBV7-8; j_gene: TRBJ1-3; CDR3aa: ASSLVTGGSGNTIY
v_gene: TRBV6-1; j_gene: TRBJ2-5; CDR3aa: ASTPMSGQGPQETQY
v_gene: TRBV12-3/TRBV12-4; j_gene: TRBJ2-2; CDR3aa: ASSFSLDIYTGELF
v_gene: TRBV9; j_gene: TRBJ2-1; CDR3aa: ASSVSGTTYNEQF
v_gene: TRBV7-9; j_gene: TRBJ1-1; CDR3aa: ATRGNTEAF
v_gene: TRBV6-1; j_gene: TRBJ2-3; CDR3aa: ASTLEGSGTDTQY
v_gene: TRBV12-3/TRBV12-4; j_gene: TRBJ1-6; CDR3aa: ASSLVGTYNSPLH
v_gene: TRBV2; j_gene: TRBJ1-5; CDR3aa: ASRGDSTNQPQH